The T cell receptor (beta chain) described here comes from a study of blood T cell repertoires in COVID-19. Original handling: For nucleated cells, counts were estimated from reference gene primer amplification. Libraries were prepared by immunoSEQ multiplex PCR; TCRdb keeps only in-frame clonotypes and omits some of them. That table supplies the V and J calls and clone size; D and trimming were determined from the DNA. The sample includes roughly 55,000 clones, approximately 80% of them seen just once. CDR1 and CDR2 (germline): LGHNA, YNFKEQ. Between the trimmed V and J ends, which lost 3 bases and 7 bases, there was a span of 12 bases. This CDR3 is 13 amino acids long.

The chain carries TRBV4-2 and TRBJ1-2; D is undetermined. Sequencing used peripheral blood. The receptor's source is an elderly man with acute or convalescent COVID-19. CDR3 coding DNA: TGTGCCAGCAGCCACCGATCCGGGGTTGGCTACACCTTC. Protein sequence: CASSHRSGVGYTF.